This is a list of T cell receptor beta chains from one sample in a study of T cells in Graves' hyperthyroidism and ophthalmopathy. From the multiplex PCR reads, TCRdb called clonotypes with MiXCR, one entry per CDR3 protein. The data show 490,000 or so distinct CDR3 sequences, 22% seen once. Sample: blood. Every receptor here comes from a woman in her sixties or seventies with Graves' ophthalmopathy. The CDR3 runs from the conserved cysteine through the conserved F or W. Each record gives: J gene, D gene, V gene, clone size, CDR3 protein, CDR3 DNA. The D gene is left open where the match is weak. A clone size is listed for some rows: how often the clone was seen (once, few, many), or a class if it is expanded.

J gene: TRBJ2-7; D gene: TRBD2; V gene: TRBV18; clone size: few; CDR3 protein: CASSSVAGERYEQYF; CDR3 DNA: TGTGCCAGCTCATCCGTAGCGGGAGAAAGGTACGAGCAGTACTTC
J gene: TRBJ2-2; D gene: .; V gene: TRBV7-2; clone size: few; CDR3 protein: CASSLRGPTAGELFF; CDR3 DNA: TGTGCCAGCAGCTTAAGGGGTCCCACGGCCGGGGAGCTGTTTTTT
J gene: TRBJ1-5; D gene: .; V gene: TRBV28; clone size: few; CDR3 protein: CASSLVQINQPQHF; CDR3 DNA: TGTGCCAGCAGTTTAGTACAAATCAATCAGCCCCAGCATTTT
J gene: TRBJ2-3; D gene: .; V gene: TRBV7-2; clone size: many; CDR3 protein: CASSLDRTDTQYF; CDR3 DNA: TGTGCCAGCAGCTTAGACCGTACAGATACGCAGTATTTT
J gene: TRBJ1-5; D gene: .; V gene: TRBV19; clone size: .; CDR3 protein: CASAGRNFNQPQHF; CDR3 DNA: TGTGCCAGCGCGGGACGGAACTTCAATCAGCCCCAGCATTTT
J gene: TRBJ1-4; D gene: .; V gene: TRBV2; clone size: many; CDR3 protein: CASSAREKLFF; CDR3 DNA: TGTGCCAGCAGTGCCAGGGAAAAACTGTTTTTT
J gene: TRBJ2-1; D gene: .; V gene: TRBV19; clone size: .; CDR3 protein: CASSIGLERNEQFF; CDR3 DNA: TGTGCCAGTAGTATCGGGCTTGAGAGGAATGAGCAGTTCTTC
J gene: TRBJ1-1; D gene: .; V gene: TRBV30; clone size: .; CDR3 protein: CAWRAFLLNTEAFF; CDR3 DNA: TGTGCCTGGAGAGCCTTTCTCCTGAACACTGAAGCTTTCTTT
J gene: TRBJ2-3; D gene: TRBD1; V gene: TRBV27; clone size: .; CDR3 protein: CASSSGQARTGTQYF; CDR3 DNA: TGTGCCAGCAGTTCCGGACAGGCCCGGACAGGTACGCAGTATTTT
J gene: TRBJ2-1; D gene: .; V gene: TRBV5-1; clone size: few; CDR3 protein: CASNFDSSYNEQFF; CDR3 DNA: TGCGCCAGTAATTTCGACAGCTCCTACAATGAGCAGTTCTTC
J gene: TRBJ1-5; D gene: .; V gene: TRBV18; clone size: .; CDR3 protein: CAGSLAQPQHF; CDR3 DNA: TGTGCCGGCTCACTTGCTCAGCCCCAGCATTTT
J gene: TRBJ1-2; D gene: .; V gene: TRBV29-1; clone size: .; CDR3 protein: CSVVQQYGYTF; CDR3 DNA: TGCAGCGTTGTACAGCAGTATGGCTACACCTTC
J gene: TRBJ1-2; D gene: .; V gene: TRBV5-6; clone size: few; CDR3 protein: CASSLGSELYGYTF; CDR3 DNA: TGTGCCAGCAGCTTGGGCAGTGAACTCTATGGCTACACCTTC
J gene: TRBJ1-6; D gene: .; V gene: TRBV5-1; clone size: .; CDR3 protein: CASSLRVVGEGSALHF; CDR3 DNA: TGCGCCAGCAGCCTCCGGGTTGTGGGTGAAGGTTCGGCCCTCCACTTT
J gene: TRBJ2-7; D gene: .; V gene: TRBV20-1; clone size: .; CDR3 protein: CSAPARGGRVGEQYF; CDR3 DNA: TGCAGTGCCCCAGCTAGGGGGGGCCGGGTTGGGGAGCAGTACTTC
J gene: TRBJ2-2; D gene: .; V gene: TRBV12-3/TRBV12-4; clone size: .; CDR3 protein: CASNSIWVDEGGELFF; CDR3 DNA: TGTGCCAGCAATTCCATCTGGGTTGATGAGGGCGGGGAGCTGTTTTTT
J gene: TRBJ2-3; D gene: TRBD2; V gene: TRBV7-6; clone size: medium-sized; CDR3 protein: CASSFGTSGSTDTQYF; CDR3 DNA: TGTGCCAGCAGCTTTGGGACTAGCGGGAGCACAGATACGCAGTATTTT
J gene: TRBJ2-3; D gene: TRBD2; V gene: TRBV6-2/TRBV6-3; clone size: many; CDR3 protein: CASSFGTSGRGDTDTQYF; CDR3 DNA: TGTGCCAGCAGCTTCGGGACTAGCGGGAGAGGGGACACAGATACGCAGTATTTT
J gene: TRBJ2-1; D gene: TRBD2; V gene: TRBV12-3/TRBV12-4; clone size: few; CDR3 protein: CASSPSLAASPNNEQFF; CDR3 DNA: TGTGCCAGCAGCCCCAGCCTAGCGGCGAGCCCAAACAATGAGCAGTTCTTC
J gene: TRBJ2-7; D gene: .; V gene: TRBV12-3/TRBV12-4; clone size: few; CDR3 protein: CASSRARQISEQYF; CDR3 DNA: TGTGCCAGCAGTCGAGCTCGACAGATTTCCGAGCAGTACTTC
J gene: TRBJ2-7; D gene: .; V gene: TRBV20-1; clone size: .; CDR3 protein: CSASPRSYEQYF; CDR3 DNA: TGCAGTGCTAGTCCTAGATCCTACGAGCAGTACTTC
J gene: TRBJ2-5; D gene: TRBD2; V gene: TRBV20-1; clone size: .; CDR3 protein: CSATRLAGHRGQETQYF; CDR3 DNA: TGCAGTGCCACGCGACTAGCGGGGCACCGGGGCCAAGAGACCCAGTACTTC
J gene: TRBJ2-5; D gene: .; V gene: TRBV7-9; clone size: .; CDR3 protein: CASSGAGLGGAQYF; CDR3 DNA: TGTGCCAGCAGCGGTGCGGGGCTCGGAGGGGCCCAGTACTTC
J gene: TRBJ1-6; D gene: .; V gene: TRBV30; clone size: .; CDR3 protein: CAWSVRGHNSPLHF; CDR3 DNA: TGTGCCTGGAGTGTACGGGGGCATAATTCACCCCTCCACTTT
J gene: TRBJ1-6; D gene: .; V gene: TRBV3-1; clone size: few; CDR3 protein: CASSQGPPLHF; CDR3 DNA: TGTGCCAGCAGCCAAGGGCCCCCCCTCCACTTT
J gene: TRBJ1-2; D gene: TRBD1; V gene: TRBV2; clone size: few; CDR3 protein: CASRTPGTGPYGYTF; CDR3 DNA: TGTGCCAGCAGGACTCCCGGGACAGGACCCTATGGCTACACCTTC
J gene: TRBJ1-3; D gene: TRBD1; V gene: TRBV12-3/TRBV12-4; clone size: .; CDR3 protein: CASLVRRGLGNTIYF; CDR3 DNA: TGTGCCAGCCTCGTCCGCAGGGGGCTAGGAAACACCATATATTTT
J gene: TRBJ1-2; D gene: .; V gene: TRBV12-3/TRBV12-4; clone size: many; CDR3 protein: CASSLGPRYGYTF; CDR3 DNA: TGTGCCAGCAGTTTGGGACCTCGATATGGCTACACCTTC
J gene: TRBJ1-2; D gene: .; V gene: TRBV6-1; clone size: .; CDR3 protein: CASARSGPTGGYTF; CDR3 DNA: TGTGCCAGCGCTCGGTCAGGACCTACGGGCGGCTACACCTTC
J gene: TRBJ2-7; D gene: TRBD2; V gene: TRBV10-2; clone size: once; CDR3 protein: CASSLLAGPNEQYF; CDR3 DNA: TGCGCCAGCAGTCTCCTAGCGGGGCCAAACGAGCAGTACTTC
J gene: TRBJ2-6; D gene: .; V gene: TRBV28; clone size: many; CDR3 protein: CASSLAGSGANVLTF; CDR3 DNA: TGTGCCAGCAGCTTGGCCGGCTCTGGGGCCAACGTCCTGACTTTC
J gene: TRBJ1-5; D gene: .; V gene: TRBV19; clone size: .; CDR3 protein: CASSYRAPGPQHF; CDR3 DNA: TGTGCCAGTAGTTATAGGGCGCCAGGGCCCCAGCATTTT